The present T cell receptor (beta chain) was sequenced within a study of cytomegalovirus exposure and HLA in healthy donors. Study results and caveats: Most sequenced TCRs were rare (though some public TCRs occurred in many donors).

The germline gives CDR1 SGHTA, CDR2 FQGTGA. The CDR3 runs 14 residues. Between the trimmed V and J ends, which lost 0 bases and 0 bases, there was a span of 4 bases. The assay was immunoSEQ multiplex PCR, and TCRdb's table has in-frame clones only and misses some. This repertoire shows 120,000 to 150,000 clones, 85% to 90% found once; its top ten account for under 9%. As for this clone: The target antigen is unknown.

The donors were part of the validation cohort of more than 90 subjects. That cohort was separate from the first cohort, which comprised about 670 subjects. Sample: PBMCs. This TCR derives from a young man in good health and CMV-seropositive. V and J are TRBV7-3 and TRBJ2-3; D remains ambiguous. CDR3 protein: CASSLTPSTDTQYF. The CDR3 bases are TGTGCCAGCAGCTTAACCCCTAGCACAGATACGCAGTATTTT.